This T cell receptor (beta chain) came from a study of post-analysis software for immune sequencing data. This CDR3 region has 15 residues. V trimming: 3 bases; J trimming: 6 bases; junction bases outside the gene matches: 4. Germline loops: CDR1 LGHDT, CDR2 YNNKEL (reference sequence). About this clonotype itself: The antigen remains undetermined.

Overall study findings and caveats: In patients, about five TRBV segments were more frequent than in controls, with TRBV5-6, TRBV5-1 and TRBV20-1 among them. Analysis by F measure revealed that same-batch samples clustered strongly together.

Prepared TCR beta cDNA libraries contained unique molecular identifiers. T cells numbering roughly 0.85 to 10 million gave rise to roughly 0.5 million cDNA molecules. TCRdb processed the PCR reads anew with MiXCR; each CDR3 protein has one entry. Here the sample spans more than 450,000 distinct CDR3 sequences, 40% to 50% being singletons. The source of this sequence is a girl between 10 and 17 years old with multiple sclerosis. Sequencing was performed on blood. The genes are TRBV3-1 and TRBJ2-1, with 11 bases lining up with TRBD2. The CDR3 is CASSHWLAGGNEQFF. The CDR3 bases are TGTGCCAGCAGCCATTGGCTAGCGGGAGGCAATGAGCAGTTCTTC.